The sequence of this T cell receptor (beta chain) was determined in a study of T-cell memory formation after mild COVID-19. General study points: Contracting CD8+ clones were enriched in EMRA, CD4+ mainly in CM and EM. Within pre-infection memory, some responding clones were found, suggesting cross-reactive memory joined. Clones that contracted from day 15 to 85 had balanced CD4/CD8; later expanders were CD4+ biased.

TCR alpha and TCR beta cDNA libraries with sample barcodes and UMIs came from 5'RACE using constant-segment primers. TCRdb reprocessed the 5' RACE reads with MiXCR, giving one entry per CDR3 protein. Seen here are 200,000 to 250,000 distinct CDR3 sequences, 7.5% to 10% observed once, and the top ten hold roughly 4%. As concerns this clonotype: As yet, its antigen is unknown.

V dropped 2 bases and J dropped 6; count of bases not matched to a gene: 6. Germline CDR1 reads SGDLS; CDR2 reads YYNGEE. The CDR3 is made up of 16 amino acids. Sample: PBMCs or a T cell subset sorted from them (not recorded which). The genes are TRBV9 and TRBJ2-7; TRBD2 matches 15 bases. This sequence originates from a man aged 18 to 30 who had mild COVID-19 (a few samples of this study predate the infection). Cell type and time point are not known. CDR3 protein: CASSVGLAGGASEQYF. The CDR3 nucleotides read TGTGCCAGCAGCGTCGGACTAGCGGGGGGGGCTAGCGAGCAGTACTTC.